This T cell receptor beta chain derives from a study of tumor and adjacent non-tumor tissue in lung cancer. Across the study: Stage I to III disease affected roughly 10 men and roughly 5 women aged roughly 31 to 85.

The template was RNA from unsorted bulk tissue. Findings and caveats of the study: Tumor repertoires had a smaller top 100 clone share than normal lung.

A modified ARM-PCR protocol with three rounds of nested PCR amplified TCRbeta. TCRdb reanalysed the multiplex PCR reads using MiXCR and keeps one entry per CDR3 protein. The table has about 110,000 distinct CDR3 sequences, around 80% seen once. CDR1 is SGHVS and CDR2 is FQNEAQ in the germline V gene. The CDR3 is 16 amino acids. Points on this clonotype: The target antigen is unknown. Given a much more abundant clone one base away, this may be a read error.

The receptor was isolated from a woman aged 55-70 years with non-small cell lung cancer. The sequenced material came from lung tumor tissue. The rearrangement uses TRBV7-8 and TRBJ2-1; the match to TRBD2 covers 7 bases. In nucleotides, the CDR3 is TGTGCCAGCAGCTTAGCCTCGGGAGGTTTTCACAAAGAGCAGTTCTTC. Translating it yields CASSLASGGFHKEQFF.